Below, 8 T cell receptor beta chains from the same sample are listed, as sequenced in a study of cytomegalovirus exposure and HLA in healthy donors. PCR primers comprised 60 Vbeta and 13 Jbeta primers. Clones were sequenced by immunoSEQ multiplex PCR, and TCRdb holds only the in-frame ones, with some missing. The sample lists about 190,000 clones; roughly four fifths were seen once. Input material: PBMCs. The source is a woman aged 25 to 39 in good health and CMV-seropositive.

This rearrangement joins TRBV10-2 to TRBJ1-5, with 11 bases matching TRBD1. The CDR3 contains 16 residues. CDR1 and CDR2 from the germline V gene are WSHSY and SAAADI. V lost 4 bases, J lost 2 bases, and 4 bases stayed unmatched. The CDR3 is CASSGTGGTGNQPQHF. The CDR3 coding sequence is TGCGCCAGCAGTGGGACAGGGGGCACGGGCAATCAGCCCCAGCATTTT.

This clone was observed a few times. Here the CDR3 reads CATGTGGLGNEKLFF. The CDR3, as DNA: TGTGCCACCGGGACAGGGGGCCTAGGTAATGAAAAACTGTTTTTT. This chain connects TRBV2 to TRBJ1-4, with 12 bases fitting TRBD1. The CDR3 sequence is 15 residues long. Germline V lookup: CDR1 SNHLY, CDR2 FYNNEI. Unmatched junction bases numbered 7, after V lost 10 bases and J lost 4 bases.

The chain is built from TRBV18 and TRBJ2-2; D may be TRBD1 (6 bases). The germline V and J ends were trimmed by 0 bases and 0 bases, with 8 bases remaining between them. Germline lookup yields CDR1 KGHSH and CDR2 LQKENI. CDR3 size: 16 residues. The CDR3 is CASSPPTGTNTGELFF. As DNA, the CDR3 is TGTGCCAGCTCACCACCGACAGGAACGAACACCGGGGAGCTGTTTTTT.

This chain joins TRBV7-6 and TRBJ1-2, with D perhaps matching TRBD1 (6 bases). The CDR3 has 15 residues. V was trimmed by 4 bases and J by 3 bases, leaving 15 bases between them. Germline V gene data show CDR1 as SGHVS and CDR2 as FNYEAQ. The CDR3 sequence: CASSSERGWDYGYTF. For the CDR3, the DNA is TGTGCCAGCAGCTCCGAGAGGGGGTGGGACTATGGCTACACCTTC.

The chain links TRBV7-6 to TRBJ2-7; a possible D gene is TRBD1 (6 bases). Germline CDR1 reads SGHVS; CDR2 reads FNYEAQ. This CDR3 region has 15 residues. With 5 bases removed from V and 1 base from J, the gap between germline ends came to 15 bases. The CDR3 sequence: CASSGRDTLSYEQYF. CDR3 in DNA: TGTGCCAGCAGCGGCCGGGACACGCTGTCCTACGAGCAGTACTTC.

This clone has more than one count but fewer than ten. The rearrangement uses TRBV6-6 and TRBJ1-2; TRBD1 agrees at 10 bases. V gave up 8 bases and J gave up 6 bases; unmatched junction bases: 9. Germline V gives CDR1 MNHNY, CDR2 SVGAGI (reference sequence). The CDR3 is 14 amino acids. The CDR3 nucleotides are TGTGCCAGCTTCTCATCCGGGACAGGGGATGGCTACACCTTC. Translating it yields CASFSSGTGDGYTF.

The chain is built from TRBV6-6 and TRBJ2-7, with D perhaps matching TRBD1 (6 bases). V shed 5 bases and J shed 5 bases, with 22 bases lying between them. The CDR3 is made up of 16 amino acids. Germline-derived CDR1 and CDR2 are MNHNY and SVGAGI (reference sequence). The CDR3 DNA reads TGTGCCAGCAGTCCCCCCTTAAACCCAGGGGCTCACGAGCAGTACTTC. Amino acids: CASSPPLNPGAHEQYF.

This clone has only a few counts. DNA of the CDR3: TGTGCCAGCAGCTCGCCCGGGACAGCCAATGAAAAACTGTTTTTT. It is translated as CASSSPGTANEKLFF. V gene TRBV5-4 combines with J gene TRBJ1-4; 7 bases align to TRBD1. The germline V gene encodes CDR1 SGHNT and CDR2 YYREEE (reference sequence). The CDR3 extends over 15 amino acids. The junction had 7 bases not matched to a gene; V was cut back by 3 bases and J by 5 bases.